These T cell receptor beta chains were read from a single sample in a study of T cell repertoires in cytomegalovirus infection. TCRdb recomputed calls from the reads with MiXCR, one row per CDR3 protein. This sample has almost 300,000 distinct CDR3 sequences, with 9.6% found just once. What was sequenced was PBMCs. These receptors originate from a human donor in good health (CMV status not recorded). Some clones in this sample may be carry-over from other donors' samples. Both conserved end residues are part of each CDR3. A D gene is named only where the DNA matches it firmly. Part of the rows lack a size; the others show once, few, many or a class for expanded clones.

TGTGCCAGCAGGGAATACAGGGGGCTCCCCTACGAGCAGTACTTC	CASREYRGLPYEQYF	TRBV6-5	TRBD1	many	TRBJ2-7	15
TGTGCCAGCAGTTTAGGGCGGGGGTTGAGTTCACCCCTCCACTTT	CASSLGRGLSSPLHF	TRBV28	-	-	TRBJ1-6	15
TGCAGCGTTGAACGGAGGGACTTCTATGGCTACACCTTC	CSVERRDFYGYTF	TRBV29-1	-	few	TRBJ1-2	13
TGTGCCAGCATCAAGGGGGGGACTGAAGCTTTCTTT	CASIKGGTEAFF	TRBV28	-	many	TRBJ1-1	12
TGCAGCGAGGCAGGGACAGGGAGCACAGATACGCAGTATTTT	CSEAGTGSTDTQYF	TRBV29-1	TRBD1	few	TRBJ2-3	14
TGCAGTGCTCAGACAGACCAAGAGACCCAGTACTTC	CSAQTDQETQYF	TRBV20-1	-	many	TRBJ2-5	12
TGTGCCAGCAGCTATCGGGACAGGGAGAGCACTGAAGCTTTCTTT	CASSYRDRESTEAFF	TRBV7-2	TRBD1	many	TRBJ1-1	15
TGTGCCATCACCTTACGCGGGGGCTCCTACAATGAGCAGTTCTTC	CAITLRGGSYNEQFF	TRBV10-3	TRBD2	few	TRBJ2-1	15
TGTGCCAGCAGCTTTAATACCATGAACACTGAAGCTTTCTTT	CASSFNTMNTEAFF	TRBV13	-	many	TRBJ1-1	14
TGTGCCAGCAGTTACTATCCGGGACTAGCGGGGTCCACAGATACGCAGTATTTT	CASSYYPGLAGSTDTQYF	TRBV6-2/TRBV6-3	TRBD2	many	TRBJ2-3	18
TGTGCCAGCAGCTCCCCATCTCGACTAGCGGGGGGGCGTGAGCAGTTCTTC	CASSSPSRLAGGREQFF	TRBV7-2	TRBD2	many	TRBJ2-1	17
TGTGCCACCAGTGATTTGCGGCGGGGGAACCAAGAGACCCAGTACTTC	CATSDLRRGNQETQYF	TRBV24-1	TRBD2	-	TRBJ2-5	16
TGTGCCAGCAGTTACGGGCCGGGAGGGGTTGAGACTGAAGCTTTCTTT	CASSYGPGGVETEAFF	TRBV6-5	-	many	TRBJ1-1	16
TGTGCCAGCAGCTTAGTAGGCAGGGGGCAGTCACCCCTCCACTTT	CASSLVGRGQSPLHF	TRBV7-2	TRBD1	many	TRBJ1-6	15